The next 32 T cell receptor beta chains were all read from a single sample in a study of shared clonotypes between healthy human individuals. The method was immunoSEQ multiplex PCR; TCRdb's version includes in-frame clones alone and lacks a portion of them. The table lists hundreds of thousands of clones, roughly 97% of them singletons. The sequencing sample was made of naive CD4+ T cells sorted from blood. The subset denotes: CD45RA+ positively selected. These receptors were taken from a woman under 40 in good health.

This clone was detected once. V gene TRBV28 combines with J gene TRBJ1-1; D remains ambiguous. The CDR3 is 12 amino acids. V lost 2 bases, J lost 5 bases, and 6 bases lay in between. CDR1 MDHEN and CDR2 SYDVKM come from the germline V gene. This CDR3 reads CASSLGETEAFF. Written as DNA, the CDR3 is TGTGCCAGCAGTTTAGGTGAAACTGAAGCTTTCTTT.

This CDR3 is CASSTARLASSTDTQYF. The CDR3 coding sequence is TGTGCCAGCAGCACCGCCCGACTAGCTTCCAGCACAGATACGCAGTATTTT. The rearrangement links TRBV7-8 to TRBJ2-3; 7 bases align to TRBD2. CDR3 length equals 17 residues. Germline V gene data show CDR1 as SGHVS and CDR2 as FQNEAQ. J gave up 0 bases and V 5 bases, and 11 bases lay outside the gene matches.

This chain links TRBV5-1 with TRBJ1-6; D possibly corresponds to TRBD1 (6 bases). V was cut by 0 bases and J by 10 bases, with 17 bases left in between. CDR1 is SGHRS and CDR2 is YFSETQ in the germline V gene. The CDR3 is made up of 16 amino acids. CDR3 sequence (DNA): TGCGCCAGCAGCTTGGCCTTGGGGCAGGGGAGCTCACCCCTCCACTTT. Translating gives CASSLALGQGSSPLHF.

J is TRBJ1-4 and V is TRBV5-1, with D perhaps TRBD1 (6 bases). The CDR3 sequence is 15 residues long. Trimming removed 3 bases from V and 6 bases from J, with 15 bases in between. Germline V gene lookup returns CDR1 SGHRS and CDR2 YFSETQ. The CDR3 bases are TGCGCCAGCAGCTCGGTGGGGGGCCGGGATGAAAAACTGTTTTTT. Its translation: CASSSVGGRDEKLFF.

As DNA, the CDR3 is TGTGCCAGCAGTTTCCCGGCTAGTCATGAGCAGTTCTTC. Its protein product is CASSFPASHEQFF. The J gene is TRBJ2-1, the V gene TRBV28; no clear D. Trimming removed 3 bases from V and 8 bases from J, with 11 bases in between. Germline values: CDR1 MDHEN, CDR2 SYDVKM. The CDR3 has 13 residues.

The chain uses TRBV27 and TRBJ2-6; D not resolved. The CDR3 is made up of 16 amino acids. Trimming took 3 bases from V and 0 from J, leaving 9 bases between them. Germline V gene data show CDR1 as MNHEY and CDR2 as SMNVEV (reference sequence). The CDR3 DNA is TGTGCCAGCAGTTTTTTGTTAGACTCTGGGGCCAACGTCCTGACTTTC. This translates into CASSFLLDSGANVLTF.

The genes are TRBV14 and TRBJ2-5; D unclear. V was cut by 3 bases and J by 4 bases, with 12 bases left in between. Germline V gives CDR1 SGHDN, CDR2 FVKESK. CDR3 length: 14 residues. The CDR3 sequence: CASSQVPRRETQYF. As DNA, the CDR3 is TGTGCCAGCAGCCAGGTCCCCCGTCGAGAGACCCAGTACTTC.

The V gene is TRBV5-1, the J gene TRBJ2-3; no reliable D call. The V gene lost 0 bases and the J gene lost 2 bases, with 10 bases spanning the gap. This CDR3 is built from 15 residues. Germline V gene lookup returns CDR1 SGHRS and CDR2 YFSETQ. The CDR3 nucleotides are TGCGCCAGCAGCTTGGATCAAGGTTACACAGATACGCAGTATTTT. Translation gives CASSLDQGYTDTQYF.

The chain employs TRBV5-1 and TRBJ2-1; a weak D match, TRBD1 (5 bases). This CDR3 has 16 residues. CDR1 SGHRS and CDR2 YFSETQ come from the germline V gene. The V and J ends lost 7 bases and 5 bases respectively, with 22 bases between them. The CDR3 protein is CASCPGWLTENNEQFF. CDR3 nucleotides: TGCGCCAGCTGTCCGGGCTGGTTGACAGAGAACAATGAGCAGTTCTTC.

The chain combines TRBV9 with TRBJ2-3; 7 bases are a match to TRBD2. This CDR3 contains 17 residues. After removal of 0 bases from V and 2 bases from J, the junction contained 9 bases not matched to a gene. In germline, CDR1 is SGDLS, CDR2 YYNGEE. The CDR3 reads CASSVATGSGDTDTQYF. CDR3 nucleotide sequence: TGTGCCAGCAGCGTAGCTACGGGGAGCGGGGACACAGATACGCAGTATTTT.

The rearrangement joins TRBV5-1 to TRBJ1-3; D not certain. The germline gives CDR1 SGHRS, CDR2 YFSETQ. V was cut by 5 bases and J by 0 bases, with 12 bases left in between. The CDR3 length is 15 residues. DNA of the CDR3: TGCGCCAGCAGAGCAGGCCAACGCTCTGGAAACACCATATATTTT. It encodes CASRAGQRSGNTIYF.

CDR3 protein: CASSLMGSAVSGANVLTF. CDR3 bases: TGTGCCAGCAGCTTAATGGGAAGCGCTGTCTCTGGGGCCAACGTCCTGACTTTC. The chain joins TRBV7-3 to TRBJ2-6; D not certain. The V gene lost 1 base and the J gene lost 0 bases, with 13 bases spanning the gap. The germline V gene encodes CDR1 SGHTA and CDR2 FQGTGA. This CDR3 region has 18 residues.

The chain links TRBV4-1 to TRBJ2-3; no clear D. Per germline, CDR1 MGHRA and CDR2 YSYEKL. V was trimmed by 4 bases and J by 0 bases, leaving 14 bases between them. The CDR3 is 16 residues long. The CDR3 spells CASSRPGRISTDTQYF. CDR3 bases: TGCGCCAGCAGCCGGCCAGGACGTATCAGCACAGATACGCAGTATTTT.

Only one count was recorded for this clone. Other DNA sequences within the sample encode an identical CDR3. V and J are TRBV2 and TRBJ2-7, with unresolved D. Trimming removed 4 bases at V and 3 bases at J, with 4 bases between. This CDR3 has 11 amino acids. Germline loops: CDR1 SNHLY, CDR2 FYNNEI. The CDR3 loop reads CASSAYYEQYF. The DNA of the CDR3 is TGTGCCAGCAGTGCTTACTACGAGCAGTACTTC.

The chain links TRBV7-6 to TRBJ2-5; D may be TRBD1 or TRBD2 (5 bases each). Trimming pared 4 bases from V and 3 bases from J, leaving 15 bases between. CDR3 length equals 15 residues. Germline-derived CDR1 and CDR2 are SGHVS and FNYEAQ. The CDR3 DNA reads TGTGCCAGCAGCTCCCCCGGGACGCGGGAAGAGACCCAGTACTTC. Translated: CASSSPGTREETQYF.

V gene TRBV27 combines with J gene TRBJ2-5; 10 positions agree with TRBD2. TRBJ2-7 explains the end of the DNA better; the J call may be wrong. The CDR3 is 16 amino acids. From germline, CDR1 is MNHEY and CDR2 SMNVEV (reference sequence). The CDR3 nucleotides read TGTGCCAGCCGGCCAACTCTAGCGGGAGTGGGCTACGAGCAGTACTTC. Translation gives CASRPTLAGVGYEQYF.

This clone occurred once. J is TRBJ1-1 and V is TRBV29-1; D remains unclear. Germline V gene data show CDR1 as SQVTM and CDR2 as ANQGSEA. The ends were cut back, 4 bases at V and 4 bases at J, with 16 bases in the middle. CDR3 length: 14 residues. CDR3 in DNA: TGCAGCGTTGTTACTGGTCTCCAAGGCACTGAAGCTTTCTTT. Its translation is CSVVTGLQGTEAFF. The full variable domain, its missing parts supplied by reference TRBV29-1 and TRBJ1-1, is SAVISQKPSRDICQRGTSLTIQCQVDSQVTMMFWYRQQPGQSLTLIATANQGSEATYESGFVIDKFPISRPNLTFSTLTVSNMSPEDSSIYLCSVVTGLQGTEAFFGQGTRLTVV.

This clone was picked up one time. CDR3 sequence (DNA): TGTGCCAGCAGTGACCTTCAGAGGAATCAGCCCCAGCATTTT. It specifies CASSDLQRNQPQHF. The chain couples TRBV25-1 to TRBJ1-5; D ambiguous. CDR3 size: 14 residues. Germline CDR1 reads MGHDK; CDR2 reads SYGVNS. Trimming left V 3 bases short and J 4 bases short, with 10 bases between.

This chain uses TRBV6-5 with TRBJ2-3; maybe TRBD2 (7 bases). V was pared by 6 bases and J by 5 bases, with 15 bases between. CDR1 and CDR2 from the germline V gene are MNHEY and SVGAGI. This CDR3 is built from 14 residues. In nucleotides, the CDR3 is TGTGCCAGCAGGGGTACAGGGAGGGGAGATACGCAGTATTTT. Amino acids: CASRGTGRGDTQYF.

The rearrangement links TRBV28 to TRBJ2-3; D is ambiguous. The V and J ends lost 7 bases and 0 bases respectively, with 8 bases between them. This CDR3 region has 13 residues. From germline, CDR1 is MDHEN and CDR2 SYDVKM. In DNA form, the CDR3 reads TGTGCCAGCATCCCGTCCAGCACAGATACGCAGTATTTT. Protein: CASIPSSTDTQYF.

This chain joins TRBV27 and TRBJ2-1, with TRBD2 identical over 8 bases. The V gene end was trimmed by 6 bases and the J gene end by 7 bases; junction bases not matched to a gene: 11. Germline CDR1 reads MNHEY; CDR2 reads SMNVEV (reference sequence). The CDR3 has 15 amino acids. The CDR3 DNA is TGTGCCAGCAGATTACGGGAGGGCTATTTGAATGAGCAGTTCTTC. Amino acid sequence: CASRLREGYLNEQFF.

The chain couples TRBV19 to TRBJ1-2, with 9 positions matching TRBD1. CDR1 LNHDA and CDR2 SQIVND come from the germline V gene (reference sequence). The junction had 6 bases not matched to a gene; V was cut back by 4 bases and J by 3 bases. The CDR3 consists of 15 residues. The CDR3: CASSRPGQGYYGYTF. The CDR3 DNA sequence: TGTGCCAGTAGTAGACCAGGACAGGGGTACTATGGCTACACCTTC.

CDR3 protein: CASSPPGSGSYNEQFF. For the CDR3, the DNA is TGTGCCAGCAGTCCCCCGGGAAGCGGCTCCTACAATGAGCAGTTCTTC. The rearrangement links TRBV28 to TRBJ2-1, with D possibly TRBD2 on 5 matching bases. The CDR3 covers 16 residues. Trimming took off 5 bases at V and 0 bases at J, with 14 bases between the two ends. The germline gives CDR1 MDHEN, CDR2 SYDVKM.

The rearrangement links TRBV15 to TRBJ2-5; TRBD2 agrees at 8 bases. The CDR3 runs 17 residues. Germline trimming cut 0 bases from V and 5 bases from J; bases unmatched to any gene: 11. Germline V gives CDR1 LNHNV, CDR2 YYDKDF (reference sequence). CDR3 coding DNA: TGTGCCACCAGCAGAGATTTTGCTGACGGGAGGGGGGAGACCCAGTACTTC. It codes for CATSRDFADGRGETQYF.

The J gene is TRBJ2-3, the V gene TRBV15; 16 nucleotides agree with TRBD2. CDR3 length: 23 residues. V was clipped by 3 bases and J by 2 bases; unmatched bases: 20. Germline assignment: CDR1 LNHNV and CDR2 YYDKDF (reference sequence). The CDR3 nucleotides are TGTGCCACCAGCAGTGCCGGGACACCAGGGACTAGCGGGAGGGCCTGGTACACAGATACGCAGTATTTT. It codes for CATSSAGTPGTSGRAWYTDTQYF.

This chain joins TRBV6-6 and TRBJ1-2; D not certain. Germline CDR1 MNHNY, CDR2 SVGAGI (reference sequence). V lost 5 bases, J lost 1 base, and 17 bases lay in between. CDR3 length: 16 amino acids. In DNA, the CDR3 is TGTGCCAGCAGTCCTATAAAGGATAAGGTTAACTATGGCTACACCTTC. Its protein is CASSPIKDKVNYGYTF.

CDR3 DNA sequence: TGTGCCAGCAGTTTTGTCCAGACAGTCCCCTACGAGCAGTACTTC. This gives the protein CASSFVQTVPYEQYF. The chain combines TRBV6-9 with TRBJ2-7; D possibly corresponds to TRBD1 (5 bases). The CDR3 is made up of 15 amino acids. The V end lost 4 bases, the J end lost 2 bases, and 15 bases lay between the germline ends. CDR1 MNHGY and CDR2 SVAAGI come from the germline V gene.

The chain has TRBV28 and TRBJ2-7; 10 bases line up with TRBD1. The CDR3 runs 14 residues. Trimming took 6 bases from V and 3 from J; bases not matched to a gene: 5. Germline V gives CDR1 MDHEN, CDR2 SYDVKM. The CDR3 is CASRLDRGGYEQYF. DNA for the CDR3: TGTGCCAGCAGGTTGGACAGGGGGGGCTACGAGCAGTACTTC.

This clone was detected only once. The V and J genes are TRBV20-1 and TRBJ2-1; no definite D call. V lost 4 bases and J lost 8, with 9 bases in between. Germline V gene data show CDR1 as DFQATT and CDR2 as SNEGSKA (reference sequence). The CDR3 loop spans 11 amino acids. CDR3 DNA: TGCAGTGCTATGGGCGTTTATGAGCAGTTCTTC. It is translated as CSAMGVYEQFF.

A single count supports this clone. V usage is TRBV28 and J usage is TRBJ1-5; D is unclear. Germline assignment: CDR1 MDHEN and CDR2 SYDVKM. The CDR3 totals 15 residues. The ends were cut back, 6 bases at V and 2 bases at J, with 14 bases in the middle. The CDR3 protein is CASRKTGSGNQPQHF. The CDR3 nucleotides are TGTGCCAGCAGGAAGACCGGGTCGGGCAATCAGCCCCAGCATTTT.

The V gene is TRBV19, the J gene TRBJ1-1; possibly TRBD1 for D (5 bases). Trimming took 9 bases from V and 0 from J, leaving 11 bases between them. Germline V gene lookup returns CDR1 LNHDA and CDR2 SQIVND (reference sequence). The CDR3 consists of 13 residues. This chain's CDR3 is CASEGILNTEAFF. CDR3 DNA: TGTGCCAGCGAGGGGATCTTGAACACTGAAGCTTTCTTT. The variable domain in full, completed from reference TRBV19 and TRBJ1-1, reads DGGITQSPKYLFRKEGQNVTLSCEQNLNHDAMYWYRQDPGQGLRLIYYSQIVNDFQKGDIAEGYSVSREKKESFPLTVTSAQKNPTAFYLCASEGILNTEAFFGQGTRLTVV.

J is TRBJ2-3 and V is TRBV7-8, with TRBD2 matching 8 bases. The CDR3 is made up of 15 amino acids. V dropped 0 bases and J dropped 6; count of bases not matched to a gene: 5. CDR1 SGHVS and CDR2 FQNEAQ come from the germline V gene. The CDR3 coding sequence is TGTGCCAGCAGCTTAGCGAGCGGGAGTAGCGATACGCAGTATTTT. Translated, it gives CASSLASGSSDTQYF. Full variable domain (remainder filled in from reference TRBV7-8 and TRBJ2-3): GAGVSQSPRYKVAKRGQDVALRCDPISGHVSLFWYQQALGQGPEFLTYFQNEAQLDKSGLPSDRFFAERPEGSVSTLKIQRTQQEDSAVYLCASSLASGSSDTQYFGPGTRLTVL.